This TCR beta chain originates from a study of T cell repertoires in cytomegalovirus infection. TCRdb called the reads again in MiXCR, with one record for every CDR3 protein. The sample includes roughly 630,000 distinct CDR3 sequences, 20% to 25% of them seen just once. Notes on the study in general: The cumulative frequency of public TCR beta families identified carriers of CMV plus the relevant HLA. Dominating the ex vivo response were HLA-C-restricted CMV-specific TCR beta clonotypes.

Comments on this clonotype: What it binds is unknown.

This clonotype was sampled from a human donor in good health (CMV status not recorded). Some clones in this sample may be carry-over from other donors' samples. What was sequenced was CD8+ T cells from PBMCs.

The CDR3 DNA follows: TGTGCCAGCAGCGTTGGGTCTTCACCCCTCCACTTT. Translation gives CASSVGSSPLHF. V gene TRBV9 combines with J gene TRBJ1-6; no clear D. V was trimmed by 2 bases and J by 9 bases, leaving 6 bases between them. The CDR3 loop spans 12 amino acids. CDR1 and CDR2 from the germline V gene are SGDLS and YYNGEE. Using reference TRBV9 and TRBJ1-6 for the parts outside the CDR3, the full variable domain is DSGVTQTPKHLITATGQRVTLRCSPRSGDLSVYWYQQSLDQGLQFLIQYYNGEERAKGNILERFSAQQFPDLHSELNLSSLELGDSALYFCASSVGSSPLHFGNGTRLTVT.